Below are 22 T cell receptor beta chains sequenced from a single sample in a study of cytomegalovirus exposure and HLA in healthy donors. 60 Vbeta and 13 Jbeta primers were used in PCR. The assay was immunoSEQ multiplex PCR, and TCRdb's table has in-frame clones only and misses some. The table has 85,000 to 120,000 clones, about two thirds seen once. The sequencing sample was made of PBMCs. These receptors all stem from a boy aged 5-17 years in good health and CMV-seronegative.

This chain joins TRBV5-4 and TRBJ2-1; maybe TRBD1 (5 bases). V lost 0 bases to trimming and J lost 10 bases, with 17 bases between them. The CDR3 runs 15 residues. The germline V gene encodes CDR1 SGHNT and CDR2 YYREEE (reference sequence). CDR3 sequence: CASSLGDPNAGEQFF. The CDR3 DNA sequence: TGTGCCAGCAGCTTGGGAGACCCAAATGCAGGGGAGCAGTTCTTC. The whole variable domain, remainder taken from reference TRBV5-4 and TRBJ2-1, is ETGVTQSPTHLIKTRGQQVTLRCSSQSGHNTVSWYQQALGQGPQFIFQYYREEENGRGNFPPRFSGLQFPNYSSELNVNALELDDSALYLCASSLGDPNAGEQFFGPGTRLTVL.

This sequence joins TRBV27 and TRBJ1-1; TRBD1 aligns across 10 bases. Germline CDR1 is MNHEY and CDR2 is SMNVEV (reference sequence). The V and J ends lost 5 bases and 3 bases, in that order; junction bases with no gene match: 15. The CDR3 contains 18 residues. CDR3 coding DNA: TGTGCCAGCAGTGGGGACAGGGGACCCCTAGGGAGGGACACTGAAGCTTTCTTT. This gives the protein CASSGDRGPLGRDTEAFF.

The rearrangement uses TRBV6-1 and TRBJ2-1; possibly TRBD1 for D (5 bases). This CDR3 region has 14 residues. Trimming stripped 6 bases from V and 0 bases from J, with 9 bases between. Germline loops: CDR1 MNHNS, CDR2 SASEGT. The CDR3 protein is CASSRQSSYNEQFF. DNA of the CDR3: TGTGCCAGCAGCCGACAGAGCTCCTACAATGAGCAGTTCTTC.

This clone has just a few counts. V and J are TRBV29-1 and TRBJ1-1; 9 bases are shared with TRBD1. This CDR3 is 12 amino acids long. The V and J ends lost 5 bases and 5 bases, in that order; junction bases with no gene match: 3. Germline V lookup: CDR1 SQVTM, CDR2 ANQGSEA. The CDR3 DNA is TGCAGCGTTCGGGACAGGGATACTGAAGCTTTCTTT. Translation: CSVRDRDTEAFF. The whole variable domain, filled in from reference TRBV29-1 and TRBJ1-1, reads SAVISQKPSRDICQRGTSLTIQCQVDSQVTMMFWYRQQPGQSLTLIATANQGSEATYESGFVIDKFPISRPNLTFSTLTVSNMSPEDSSIYLCSVRDRDTEAFFGQGTRLTVV.

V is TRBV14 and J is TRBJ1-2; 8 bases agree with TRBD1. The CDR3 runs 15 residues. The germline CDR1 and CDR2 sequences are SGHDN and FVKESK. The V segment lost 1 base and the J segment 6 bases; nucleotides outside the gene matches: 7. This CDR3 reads CASSQAMGQADGYTF. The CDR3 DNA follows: TGTGCCAGCAGCCAAGCGATGGGACAGGCTGATGGCTACACCTTC.

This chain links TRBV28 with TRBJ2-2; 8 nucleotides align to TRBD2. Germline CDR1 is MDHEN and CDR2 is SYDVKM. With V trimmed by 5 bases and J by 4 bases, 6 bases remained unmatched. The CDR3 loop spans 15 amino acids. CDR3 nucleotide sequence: TGTGCCAGCAGTCTACCGGGGGGGAGCACCGGGGAGCTGTTTTTT. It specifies CASSLPGGSTGELFF.

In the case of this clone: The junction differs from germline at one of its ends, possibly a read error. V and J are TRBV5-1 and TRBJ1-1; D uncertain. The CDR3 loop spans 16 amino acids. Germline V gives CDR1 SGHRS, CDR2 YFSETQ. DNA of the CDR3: TGCGCCAGCAACTTGGAAGGTCGGGTGTATGGCACTGAAGCTTTCTTT. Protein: CASNLEGRVYGTEAFF.

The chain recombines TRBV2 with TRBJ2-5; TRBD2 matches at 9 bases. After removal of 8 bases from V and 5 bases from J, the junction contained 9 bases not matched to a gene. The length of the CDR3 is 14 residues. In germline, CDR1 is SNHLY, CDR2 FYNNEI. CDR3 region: CASSGAGGGETQYF. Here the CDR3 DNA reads TGTGCCAGCTCCGGAGCGGGGGGAGGGGAGACCCAGTACTTC.

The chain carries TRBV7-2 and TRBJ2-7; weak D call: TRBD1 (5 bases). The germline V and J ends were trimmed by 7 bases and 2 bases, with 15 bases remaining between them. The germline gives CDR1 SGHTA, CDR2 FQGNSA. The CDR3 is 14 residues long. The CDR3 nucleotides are TGTGCCAGCAAGGAAGGGGTAGGCGCCTACGAGCAGTACTTC. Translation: CASKEGVGAYEQYF.

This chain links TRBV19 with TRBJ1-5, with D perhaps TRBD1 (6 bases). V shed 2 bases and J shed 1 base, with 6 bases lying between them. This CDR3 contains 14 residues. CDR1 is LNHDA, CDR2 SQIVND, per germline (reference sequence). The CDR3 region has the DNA TGTGCCAGTAGTATAACAGGGAGCAATCAGCCCCAGCATTTT. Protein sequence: CASSITGSNQPQHF.

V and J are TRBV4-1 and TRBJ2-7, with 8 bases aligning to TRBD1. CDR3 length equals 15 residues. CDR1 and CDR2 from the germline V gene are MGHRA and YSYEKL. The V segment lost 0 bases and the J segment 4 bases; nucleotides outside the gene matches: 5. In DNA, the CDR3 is TGCGCCAGCAGCCAAGAAGACAGGGGCTTATACGAGCAGTACTTC. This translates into CASSQEDRGLYEQYF.

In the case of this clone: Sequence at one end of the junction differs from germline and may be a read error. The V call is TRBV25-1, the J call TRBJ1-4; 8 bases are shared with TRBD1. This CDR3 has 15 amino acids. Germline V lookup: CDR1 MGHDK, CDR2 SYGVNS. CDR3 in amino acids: CASSEFRTGFEKMFF. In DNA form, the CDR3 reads TGTGCCAGCAGTGAATTTCGGACAGGGTTCGAAAAAATGTTTTTT. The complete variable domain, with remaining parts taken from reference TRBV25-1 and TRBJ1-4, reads EADIYQTPRYLVIGTGKKITLECSQTMGHDKMYWYQQDPGMELHLIHYSYGVNSTEKGDLSSESTVSRIRTEHFPLTLESARPSHTSQYLCASSEFRTGFEKMFFGSGTQLSVL.

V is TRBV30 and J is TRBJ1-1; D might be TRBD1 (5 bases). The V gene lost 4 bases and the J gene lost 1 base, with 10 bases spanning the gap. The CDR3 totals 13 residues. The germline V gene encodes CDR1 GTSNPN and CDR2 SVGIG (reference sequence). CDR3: CAWMGEGNTEAFF. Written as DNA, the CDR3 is TGTGCCTGGATGGGGGAGGGGAACACTGAAGCTTTCTTT.

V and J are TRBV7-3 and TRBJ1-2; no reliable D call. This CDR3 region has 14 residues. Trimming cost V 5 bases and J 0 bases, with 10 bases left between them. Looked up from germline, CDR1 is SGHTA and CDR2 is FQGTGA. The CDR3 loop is CASSPSGPNYGYTF. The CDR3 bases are TGTGCCAGCAGCCCGTCGGGTCCTAACTATGGCTACACCTTC. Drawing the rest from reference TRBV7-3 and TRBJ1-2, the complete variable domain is GAGVSQTPSNKVTEKGKYVELRCDPISGHTALYWYRQSLGQGPEFLIYFQGTGAADDSGLPNDRFFAVRPEGSVSTLKIQRTERGDSAVYLCASSPSGPNYGYTFGSGTRLTVV.

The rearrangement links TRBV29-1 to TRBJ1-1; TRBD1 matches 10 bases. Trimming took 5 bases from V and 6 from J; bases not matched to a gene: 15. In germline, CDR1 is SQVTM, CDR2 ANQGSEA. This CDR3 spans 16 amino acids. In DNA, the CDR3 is TGCAGCGTTCAAGGGCCCCCCGGGACAGGGGCCGCTGAAGCTTTCTTT. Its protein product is CSVQGPPGTGAAEAFF.

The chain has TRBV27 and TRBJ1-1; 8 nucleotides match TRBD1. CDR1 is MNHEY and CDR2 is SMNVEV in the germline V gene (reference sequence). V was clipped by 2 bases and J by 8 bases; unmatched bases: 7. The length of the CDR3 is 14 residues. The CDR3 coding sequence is TGTGCCAGCAGTTTACTCCAGGGGGCTCTGGAAGCTTTCTTT. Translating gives CASSLLQGALEAFF.

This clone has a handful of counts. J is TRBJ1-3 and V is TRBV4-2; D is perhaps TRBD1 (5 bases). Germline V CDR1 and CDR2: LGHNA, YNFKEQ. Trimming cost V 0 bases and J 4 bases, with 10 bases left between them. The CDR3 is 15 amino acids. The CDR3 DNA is TGTGCCAGCAGCCAAGAGTGGGGCAGAGGAAACACCATATATTTT. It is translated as CASSQEWGRGNTIYF.

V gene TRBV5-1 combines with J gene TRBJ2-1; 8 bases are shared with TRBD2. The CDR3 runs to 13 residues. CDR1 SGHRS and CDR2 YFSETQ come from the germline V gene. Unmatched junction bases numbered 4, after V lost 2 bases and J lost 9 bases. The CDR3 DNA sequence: TGCGCCAGCAGCTTATCCGGGACTAGTGAGCAGTTCTTC. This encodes CASSLSGTSEQFF.

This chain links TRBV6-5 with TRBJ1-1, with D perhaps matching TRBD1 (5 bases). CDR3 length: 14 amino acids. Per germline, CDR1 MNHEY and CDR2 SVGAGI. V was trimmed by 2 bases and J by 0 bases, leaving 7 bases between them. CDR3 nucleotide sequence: TGTGCCAGCAGTTACCCAGGGCTGAACACTGAAGCTTTCTTT. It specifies CASSYPGLNTEAFF.

The CDR3 loop is CATSIVRSQPQHF. The DNA for the CDR3 is TGTGCCACCAGCATAGTTCGGTCTCAGCCCCAGCATTTT. This rearrangement joins TRBV15 to TRBJ1-5; D uncertain. The CDR3 is 13 residues long. Germline lookup yields CDR1 LNHNV and CDR2 YYDKDF (reference sequence). Between the trimmed V and J ends, which lost 4 bases and 6 bases, there was a span of 10 bases. The complete variable domain, with remaining parts taken from reference TRBV15 and TRBJ1-5, reads DAMVIQNPRYQVTQFGKPVTLSCSQTLNHNVMYWYQQKSSQAPKLLFHYYDKDFNNEADTPDNFQSRRPNTSFCFLDIRSPGLGDTAMYLCATSIVRSQPQHFGDGTRLSIL.

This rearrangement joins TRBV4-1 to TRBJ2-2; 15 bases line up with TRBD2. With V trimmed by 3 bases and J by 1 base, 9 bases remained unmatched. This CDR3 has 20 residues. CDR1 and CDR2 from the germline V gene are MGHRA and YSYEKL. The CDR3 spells CASSQEPGLAGGRNTGELFF. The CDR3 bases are TGCGCCAGCAGCCAGGAACCGGGACTAGCGGGGGGCCGGAACACCGGGGAGCTGTTTTTT.

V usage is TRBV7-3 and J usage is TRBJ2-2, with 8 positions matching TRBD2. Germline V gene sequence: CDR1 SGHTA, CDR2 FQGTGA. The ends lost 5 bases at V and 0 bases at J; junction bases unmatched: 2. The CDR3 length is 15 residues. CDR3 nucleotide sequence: TGTGCCAGCAGCCCTAGCGGGTCGAACACCGGGGAGCTGTTTTTT. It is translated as CASSPSGSNTGELFF.